The next 4 T cell receptor beta chains were all read from a single sample in a study of blood T cells in healthy people across ages. PCR was performed a second time for roughly 7 to 12 cycles using a sample-barcoded 5' primer and a J-beta primer mix. TCRdb itself ran the 5' RACE reads through MiXCR, one entry per CDR3 protein. The repertoire has approximately 780,000 distinct CDR3 sequences, more than 25% of them found once; the top ten carry around 2.9%. This sample also appeared in a second study, on T cells of mothers and their children.

Sequences were obtained from blood. The receptor set was obtained from a boy aged 10-17 years in good health.

The rearrangement links TRBV20-1 to TRBJ2-6; D gene uncertain. CDR3 length: 15 residues. Looked up from germline, CDR1 is DFQATT and CDR2 is SNEGSKA (reference sequence). Trimming pared 1 base from V and 8 bases from J, leaving 15 bases between. The CDR3 region is CSARGEALAPNVLTF. CDR3 bases: TGCAGTGCTAGAGGGGAAGCTCTGGCGCCCAACGTCCTGACTTTC.

This clonotype came up a few times. J is TRBJ2-1 and V is TRBV9, with 8 bases lining up with TRBD1. The ends lost 6 bases at V and 6 bases at J; junction bases unmatched: 5. The germline V gene has CDR1 SGDLS and CDR2 YYNGEE. The CDR3 is 13 amino acids. CDR3 nucleotides: TGTGCCAGCACGGACAGGGTAATCAATGAGCAGTTCTTC. Translation gives CASTDRVINEQFF. Supplemented by reference TRBV9 and TRBJ2-1, the full variable domain reads DSGVTQTPKHLITATGQRVTLRCSPRSGDLSVYWYQQSLDQGLQFLIQYYNGEERAKGNILERFSAQQFPDLHSELNLSSLELGDSALYFCASTDRVINEQFFGPGTRLTVL.

For this clonotype: Relative to the germline gene, one junction end is altered; a read error may explain this. The genes are TRBV7-2 and TRBJ2-2; D is possibly TRBD1 (7 bases). The germline CDR1 and CDR2 sequences are SGHTA and FQGNSA. This CDR3 region has 16 residues. CDR3 amino acids: CAGSSQGGPNTGELFF. The CDR3 DNA reads TGTGCCGGCAGCTCCCAGGGGGGACCGAACACCGGGGAGCTGTTTTTT.

The chain couples TRBV4-1 to TRBJ2-7, with 10 positions matching TRBD1. The CDR3 has 19 residues. Germline V CDR1 and CDR2: MGHRA, YSYEKL. J lost 7 bases, V lost 2 bases, and 20 bases had no gene match. Here the CDR3 DNA reads TGCGCCAGCAGCCAAACAACATTGATGGGACAGGGGTGGAAGGGGGAGCAGTACTTC. It encodes CASSQTTLMGQGWKGEQYF.